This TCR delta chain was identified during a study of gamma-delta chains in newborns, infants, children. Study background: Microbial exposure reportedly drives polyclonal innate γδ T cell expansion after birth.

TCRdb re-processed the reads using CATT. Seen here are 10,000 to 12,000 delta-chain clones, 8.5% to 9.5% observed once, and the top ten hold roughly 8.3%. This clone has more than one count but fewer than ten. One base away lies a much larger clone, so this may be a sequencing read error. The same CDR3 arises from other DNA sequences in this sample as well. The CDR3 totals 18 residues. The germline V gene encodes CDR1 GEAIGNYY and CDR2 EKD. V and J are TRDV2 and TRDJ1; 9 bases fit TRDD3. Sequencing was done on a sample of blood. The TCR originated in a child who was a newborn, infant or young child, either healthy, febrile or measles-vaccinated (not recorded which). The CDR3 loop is CACDEVLGIRGRTDKLIF. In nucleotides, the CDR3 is TGTGCCTGTGACGAGGTACTGGGGATACGGGGTCGGACCGATAAGCTCATCTTT.